The T cell receptor (beta chain) under discussion was sequenced for a study of CD8 T cells in Susac syndrome. Broader study findings: As acknowledged by the study, its TCR sequencing and HLA analysis included a relatively small number of individuals.

Reverse transcription of roughly 0.45 to 1 ug RNA used random hexamers. By means of immunoSEQ multiplex PCR, TCR beta CDR3 spanning 54 Vbeta and 13 Jbeta underwent amplification. A single record per CDR3 protein comes from TCRdb applying MiXCR to the immunoSEQ multiplex PCR reads. The sample shows roughly 150,000 distinct CDR3 sequences, roughly 95% of them seen only once. The sample holds one count of this clonotype. Its antigen is as yet unknown. The authors sequenced TCR beta from blood CD8+ and CD4+ T cells. Germline CDR1 SGHDT, CDR2 YYEEEE. Trimming took off 1 base at V and 6 bases at J, with 14 bases between the two ends. The length of the CDR3 is 14 residues.

The chain recombines TRBV5-6 with TRBJ2-7; a weak D match, TRBD2 (5 bases). This sequence originates from a human donor with multiple sclerosis. The sequencing input was CD4+ T cells from PBMCs. CDR3 DNA: TGTGCCAGCAGCTTGCTAGGACTTGAGCGCGAGCAGTACTTC. Residues: CASSLLGLEREQYF.